A single sample gave rise to the 9 T cell receptor beta chains below, sequenced in a study of OX40 agonist ivuxolimab in advanced cancers. The protocol was immunoSEQ multiplex PCR, while the TCRdb copy is restricted to in-frame clones and leaves out a portion. The repertoire holds about 48,000 clones, with about 87% as singletons. The source material was CD4+ or CD8+ T cells sorted from blood, sampled in a trial of the OX40 agonist ivuxolimab. Receptor source: an adult with an advanced solid tumor such as melanoma, head and neck, liver or kidney cancer.

The chain carries TRBV4-3 and TRBJ2-3; TRBD2 matches 7 bases. Germline values: CDR1 LGHNA, CDR2 YSLEER. The J segment lost 4 bases and the V segment lost 5 bases, leaving 6 bases of the junction unmatched. CDR3 length: 14 amino acids. CDR3 sequence: CASSSTRGSDTQYF. DNA of the CDR3: TGCGCCAGCAGCAGTACGCGGGGGTCAGATACGCAGTATTTT.

This chain connects TRBV27 to TRBJ1-1; D gene ambiguous. The germline gives CDR1 MNHEY, CDR2 SMNVEV (reference sequence). The CDR3 contains 11 residues. V was pared by 7 bases and J by 6 bases, with 9 bases between. CDR3 protein: CASMSGSEAFF. The DNA for the CDR3 is TGTGCCAGCATGTCAGGATCTGAAGCTTTCTTT.

This chain connects TRBV21-1 to TRBJ1-1. TRBV21-1 is a pseudogene locus. The length of the CDR3 is 13 residues. The DNA of the CDR3 is TGTGCCAGCAGCAAAGCAAAGGGAGGGGAAGCTTTCTTT. Its protein product is CASSKAKGGEAFF.

This clone was counted a few times. The gene calls are TRBV4-1 and TRBJ2-7; TRBD2 agrees at 10 bases. The length of the CDR3 is 15 residues. Germline trimming cut 0 bases from V and 3 bases from J; bases unmatched to any gene: 2. CDR1 is MGHRA and CDR2 is YSYEKL in the germline V gene. Here the CDR3 reads CASSQDQRGGYEQYF. The DNA of the CDR3 is TGCGCCAGCAGCCAAGATCAGCGGGGGGGCTACGAGCAGTACTTC.

The chain carries TRBV19 and TRBJ2-3; 9 bases are shared with TRBD2. Germline CDR1 LNHDA, CDR2 SQIVND (reference sequence). The CDR3 extends over 14 amino acids. J lost 8 bases, V lost 6 bases, and 9 bases had no gene match. This chain's CDR3 is CASRKTSGEITQYF. DNA for the CDR3: TGTGCCAGTAGGAAGACTAGCGGTGAAATTACGCAGTATTTT.

The chain links TRBV5-4 to TRBJ2-1, with 13 nucleotides matching TRBD2. Looked up from germline, CDR1 is SGHNT and CDR2 is YYREEE (reference sequence). This CDR3 is 18 amino acids long. The V gene end was trimmed by 0 bases and the J gene end by 4 bases; junction bases not matched to a gene: 7. This chain's CDR3 is CASSLGLAGGLTYNEQFF. DNA of the CDR3: TGTGCCAGCAGCTTGGGACTAGCGGGGGGTTTGACATACAATGAGCAGTTCTTC.

The rearrangement joins TRBV27 to TRBJ2-1; 9 positions match TRBD1. Per the germline V gene, CDR1 is MNHEY and CDR2 is SMNVEV (reference sequence). The CDR3 totals 14 residues. V was pared by 8 bases and J by 4 bases, with 6 bases of the junction left unmatched. The DNA of the CDR3 is TGTGCCAGCTCCGACAGGGGGTTATACAATGAGCAGTTCTTC. Residues: CASSDRGLYNEQFF.

The chain combines TRBV29-1 with TRBJ2-3; D is tentatively TRBD1 or TRBD2 (5 bases each). The ends were cut back, 6 bases at V and 0 bases at J, with 13 bases in the middle. The CDR3 length is 14 residues. Looked up from germline, CDR1 is SQVTM and CDR2 is ANQGSEA. CDR3 nucleotides: TGCAGCGTGGCCGGGACCCCTAGCACAGATACGCAGTATTTT. Translation: CSVAGTPSTDTQYF.

A note on this clone: The sample carries other DNA sequences with the same CDR3. The rearrangement uses TRBV9 and TRBJ1-5; D is unresolved. Germline V gene sequence: CDR1 SGDLS, CDR2 YYNGEE. The V and J ends lost 2 bases and 4 bases respectively, with 7 bases between them. The CDR3 sequence is 13 residues long. The CDR3 sequence: CASSVGSNQPQHF. In DNA, the CDR3 is TGTGCCAGCAGCGTGGGATCAAATCAGCCCCAGCATTTT.